This paragraph covers one T cell receptor (beta chain) sequence. Its antigen remains undetermined. Base qualities are not at hand, and no much larger clone is one base apart. To sequence the TCRbeta CDR3 region, genomic DNA was isolated from the sorted cells. The immunoSEQ Assay was used to sequence the TCRbeta CDR3 regions. TCRdb mirrors the immuneACCESS table, restricted to in-frame sequences. Some clones are absent from its copies; in checked studies, under half trace to an unresolved V gene, and the reason for the others is unknown. The sample table shows some 83,000 clones, and around nine tenths are seen once. Around 0.78% of the sample comes from the top ten. The sample is drawn from a study of OX40 agonist ivuxolimab in advanced cancers. For the study in its entirety: Ivuxolimab was an agonistic, fully human IgG2 monoclonal antibody directed against OX40 (CD134), a costimulatory receptor. Partial responses occurred in three dose-escalation patients, of whom one had hepatocellular carcinoma and two had cutaneous melanoma. The paper reports the monotherapy dose-escalation portion (N of about 47 patients) of the phase I ivuxolimab trial. In the dose-escalation cohort, around four fifths of patients were male, and the mean age was around 65 years with a range of about 20 to 90. Intravenous ivuxolimab was administered to patients every 2 weeks at six dose levels: 0.01, 0.1, 0.3, 1.5, 3 and 10 mg/kg. The point of sequencing TCRbeta in the periphery was to test whether ivuxolimab changed TCR sequence diversity and drove clonal T-cell expansion. Of the approximately 50 dose-escalation patients, hepatocellular carcinoma was present in roughly 19, melanoma in approximately 15, renal cell carcinoma in 9 and head and neck cancer in 9. Patients were allowed to have had prior anti-PD-1, anti-PD-L1 or anti-CTLA-4 therapy, and roughly 40% of the dose-escalation patients had been treated with checkpoint inhibitors.

Patients with a history of autoimmune disease or receiving systemic immunosuppression were excluded from the trial. Peripheral blood for TCR sequencing was collected from all dose cohorts at baseline, on cycle 4 day 1, and on cycle 7 day 1. Samples were obtained from an open-label, multicenter, first-in-human phase I dose-escalation trial of ivuxolimab. Adults with locally advanced or metastatic melanoma, renal cell carcinoma, hepatocellular carcinoma or head and neck squamous cell carcinoma were enrolled in the trial. Before TCR sequencing, CD4+ T cells and CD8+ T cells from peripheral blood were sorted into separate populations. Results and caveats for the whole study, not just this receptor: The antigen specificity of the peripheral T cells that underwent clonal expansion was not determined. After ivuxolimab, more expanded clones were found on average in CD8+ T cells than in CD4+ T cells. At doses of 0.1 to 3.0 mg/kg, clonal expansion of both CD4+ and CD8+ blood T cells was observed from baseline to week 6. Low levels of normalized T-cell clonal expansion were also seen in some patients who did not respond. In the 0.1-3.0 mg/kg groups, partial responders had among the lowest normalized peripheral clonal expansion, particularly in CD8+ T cells.

CDR1 and CDR2, per the germline V gene, are SGHTA and FQGNSA. V sheds 0 bases and J sheds 8 bases, leaving 10 bases between their ends. Its CDR3 holds 13 amino acids, cysteine through phenylalanine. Of all the DNA, just the CDR3 is kept, 39 bases in frame from base 1. This sample comprised CD4+ or CD8+ T cells sorted from blood, obtained in a trial of the OX40 agonist ivuxolimab. The TCR sequence derives from an adult with an advanced solid tumor such as melanoma, head and neck, liver or kidney cancer. The V gene is TRBV7-2 and the J gene is TRBJ1-2; D gene: possibly TRBD1, on 5 matching bases. The CDR3 loop reads CASSLAGTGGYTF. The nucleotides are TGTGCCAGCAGCTTAGCCGGGACCGGAGGCTACACCTTC. The full variable domain, completed from the reference TRBV7-2 and TRBJ1-2 proteins outside the CDR3, reads GAGVSQSPSNKVTEKGKDVELRCDPISGHTALYWYRQSLGQGLEFLIYFQGNSAPDKSGLPSDRFSAERTGGSVSTLTIQRTQQEDSAVYLCASSLAGTGGYTFGSGTRLTVV.